This T cell receptor beta chain was documented in a study of blood T cell repertoires in COVID-19. Study background: T cells, B-cell-depleted T cells, or PBMCs provided the cDNA or gDNA that served as material.

The CDR3 spans 13 residues. Germline V lookup: CDR1 SGHRS, CDR2 YFSETQ. With 2 bases removed from V and 3 bases from J, the gap between germline ends came to 9 bases. Donors of Cohort 3 who recovered were those that had two negative PCRs, clearance, or symptom resolution. Measured with immunoSEQ multiplex PCR; TCRdb has only the in-frame clones, and not every one. Of roughly 170,000 clones listed, less than 85% were seen once; the top ten hold approximately 18%. The chain uses TRBV5-1 and TRBJ2-7; possible D gene TRBD1, 6 bases. The source of this sequence is a man in his 60s who had recovered from COVID-19. The sample consisted of PBMCs or T cells enriched from blood (not recorded which). CDR3 amino acids: CASSFQQGYEQYF. The CDR3 DNA sequence: TGCGCCAGCAGCTTTCAACAGGGCTACGAGCAGTACTTC.